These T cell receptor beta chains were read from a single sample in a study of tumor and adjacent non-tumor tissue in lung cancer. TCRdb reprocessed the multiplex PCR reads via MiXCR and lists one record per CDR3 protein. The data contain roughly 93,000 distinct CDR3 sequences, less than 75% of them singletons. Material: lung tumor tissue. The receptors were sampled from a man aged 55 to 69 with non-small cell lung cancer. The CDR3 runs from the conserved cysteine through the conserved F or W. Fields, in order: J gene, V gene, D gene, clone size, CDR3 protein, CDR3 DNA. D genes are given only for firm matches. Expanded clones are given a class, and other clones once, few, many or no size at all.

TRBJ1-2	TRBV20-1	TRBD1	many	CSARGQATDGYGYTF	TGCAGTGCTAGGGGACAGGCCACGGACGGCTATGGCTACACCTTC
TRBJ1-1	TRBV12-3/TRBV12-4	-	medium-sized	CASSQSGGRKAFF	TGTGCCAGCAGCCAATCGGGAGGGAGGAAAGCTTTCTTT
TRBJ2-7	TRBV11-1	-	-	CANSFPGGVYEQYF	TGTGCCAACAGCTTTCCCGGCGGCGTCTACGAACAGTACTTC
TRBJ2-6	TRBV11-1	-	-	CACSQQGTGANVLTF	TGTGCTTGCAGCCAACAGGGTACTGGGGCCAACGTCCTGACTTTC
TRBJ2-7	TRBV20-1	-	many	CSAIGQGYGEQYF	TGCAGTGCTATAGGTCAGGGCTACGGGGAGCAGTACTTC
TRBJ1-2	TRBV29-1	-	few	CSVGHGANYGYIF	-
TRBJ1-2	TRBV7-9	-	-	CASSPGKVYGYTF	TGTGCCAGCAGCCCGGGAAAGGTCTATGGCTACACATTC
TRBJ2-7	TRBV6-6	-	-	CASADTGTYCEQHF	TGTGCCAGCGCCGATACCGGGACTTACTGCGAGCAGCACTTC
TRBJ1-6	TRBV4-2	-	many	CASSQDEKWDKNNSPLHF	TGTGCCAGCAGCCAAGATGAGAAATGGGACAAGAATAATTCACCCCTCCACTTT
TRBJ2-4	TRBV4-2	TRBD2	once	CVISQAQASGSLARNIQYF	TGTGTCATCAGCCAAGCGCAGGCTAGCGGATCGTTGGCCAGAAACATTCAGTACTTC
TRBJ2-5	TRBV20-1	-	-	CNARDPRGETQYF	TGCAATGCTAGGGATCCCAGGGGAGAGACCCAGTACTTC
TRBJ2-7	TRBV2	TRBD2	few	CASKRTSDWDEQYF	TGTGCCAGCAAGAGGACTAGCGATTGGGACGAGCAGTACTTC
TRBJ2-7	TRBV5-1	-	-	CGSSLDSSYEQYF	TGCGGTAGCAGTCTGGACTCCTCCTACGAGCAGTACTTC
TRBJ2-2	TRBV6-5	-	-	CASIAGDEELFF	TGTGCCTCTATTGCGGGCGACGAGGAGCTGTTTTTT
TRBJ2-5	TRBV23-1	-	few	CASSHASKSFQETQYF	TGCGCCAGCAGTCATGCCTCGAAGTCCTTCCAAGAGACCCAGTACTTC
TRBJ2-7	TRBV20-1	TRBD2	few	CSAPLAGGKTYEQYF	TGCAGTGCTCCGCTAGCGGGAGGAAAGACCTACGAGCAGTACTTC
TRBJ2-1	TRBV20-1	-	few	CSARVQNNEQFF	TGCAGTGCTAGAGTACAGAACAATGAGCAGTTCTTC
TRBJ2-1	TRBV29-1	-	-	CSFGRVASSEQFF	TGCAGCTTTGGAAGGGTAGCCTCCAGCGAGCAGTTCTTC
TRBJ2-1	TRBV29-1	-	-	CSVGETYNEQFF	TGCAGCGTTGGGGAGACCTACAATGAGCAGTTCTTC
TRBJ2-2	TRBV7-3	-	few	CASSRTVQANTGELFF	TGTGCCAGCAGCAGGACAGTCCAAGCGAACACCGGGGAGCTGTTTTTT
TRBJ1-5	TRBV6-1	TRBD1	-	CASNSPGGQELVSNRPQHF	TGTGCCAGCAACTCCCCAGGAGGACAGGAGTTGGTTAGCAATCGGCCCCAGCATTTT
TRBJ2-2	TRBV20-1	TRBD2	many	CSARPGGSNTGELFF	TGCAGTGCTCGTCCGGGGGGATCGAACACCGGGGAGCTGTTTTTT
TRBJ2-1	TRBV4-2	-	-	CPSSQDERSYNERLF	TGTCCCAGCAGCCAAGATGAACGGTCCTACAATGAGCGGCTCTTC
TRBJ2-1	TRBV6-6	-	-	CAITDTSYNEQFF	TGTGCCATCACGGACACATCCTACAATGAGCAGTTCTTC
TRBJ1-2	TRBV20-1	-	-	CSDRLPGSYGYTF	TGCAGTGATAGACTGCCAGGCAGCTATGGCTACACCTTC
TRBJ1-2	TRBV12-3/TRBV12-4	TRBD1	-	CGSIFGQGAVGYTF	TGTGGCAGCATTTTCGGACAGGGGGCTGTGGGCTACACCTTC
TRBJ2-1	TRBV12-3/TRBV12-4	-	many	CASSLRYNEQFF	TGTGCCAGCAGTTTGAGATACAATGAGCAGTTCTTC
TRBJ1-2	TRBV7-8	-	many	CASSIGGAHGYTF	TGTGCCAGCAGTATTGGCGGGGCCCATGGCTACACCTTC
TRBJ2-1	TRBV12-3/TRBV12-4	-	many	CASSLNVNEQFF	TGTGCCAGCAGTTTAAACGTCAATGAGCAGTTCTTC
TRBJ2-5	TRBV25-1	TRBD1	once	CASNGDSQYF	TGTGCCAGCAATGGGGACAGTCAGTACTTC
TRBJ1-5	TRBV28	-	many	CASSPSSGGIVQPQHF	TGTGCCAGCAGTCCCTCCTCGGGAGGGATCGTTCAGCCCCAGCATTTT
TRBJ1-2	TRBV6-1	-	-	CASNETGRYDYTF	TGTGCCAGCAATGAGACAGGCCGCTATGACTACACCTTC
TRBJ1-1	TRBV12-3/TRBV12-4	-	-	CASSLLGRLNTEALF	TGTGCCAGCAGTTTATTGGGTAGGCTGAACACTGAAGCTCTCTTT
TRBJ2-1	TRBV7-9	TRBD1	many	CASSSTGDEQFF	TGTGCCAGCAGCTCAACAGGGGATGAGCAGTTCTTC
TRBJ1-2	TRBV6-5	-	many	CASSSGRGANYGYTF	TGTGCCAGCAGTTCAGGACGGGGAGCTAACTATGGCTACACCTTC
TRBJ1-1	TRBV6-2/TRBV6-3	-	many	CASINLNTEAFF	TGTGCCAGCATCAATCTGAACACTGAAGCTTTCTTT
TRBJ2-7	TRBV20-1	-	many	CSARIGPYEQYF	TGCAGTGCTAGAATAGGTCCCTACGAGCAGTACTTC
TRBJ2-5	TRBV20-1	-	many	CSARSAEETQYF	TGCAGTGCTAGATCGGCAGAAGAGACCCAGTACTTC
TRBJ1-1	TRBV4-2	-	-	CASSQATHDTDAFF	TGTGCCAGCAGCCAAGCTACACACGACACTGACGCTTTCTTT
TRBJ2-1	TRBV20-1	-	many	CSAGGPNDEQFF	TGCAGTGCTGGGGGACCGAACGATGAGCAGTTCTTC
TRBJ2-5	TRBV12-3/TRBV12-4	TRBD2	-	CASSDTGLTSETQYF	TGTGCCAGCTCGGATACGGGACTAACATCAGAGACCCAGTACTTC
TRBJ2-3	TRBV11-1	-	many	CASGYSLDTQYF	TGTGCCAGCGGCTACTCTCTAGATACGCAGTATTTT
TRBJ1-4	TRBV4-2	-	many	CASTPRDIGFNEKLFF	TGTGCCAGCACGCCGCGGGACATCGGGTTTAATGAAAAACTGTTTTTT
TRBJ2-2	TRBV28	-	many	CATPSGSTGELFF	TGTGCCACCCCGTCGGGAAGCACCGGGGAGCTGTTTTTT
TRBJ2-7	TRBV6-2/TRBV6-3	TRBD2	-	CASSTPIIAGDNEQYF	TGTGCCAGTAGTACCCCGATAATAGCGGGGGACAATGAGCAGTACTTC
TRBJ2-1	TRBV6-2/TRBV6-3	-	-	CASTKHVGRAPYNEQFF	TGTGCCAGCACCAAACACGTTGGCAGGGCCCCCTACAATGAGCAGTTCTTC
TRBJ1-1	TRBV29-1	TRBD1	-	CSVAGTGALGAFF	TGCAGCGTGGCCGGCACAGGGGCCTTAGGAGCTTTCTTT
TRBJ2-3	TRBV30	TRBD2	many	CAWSVAGANTDTQYF	TGTGCCTGGAGTGTTGCGGGAGCGAACACAGATACGCAGTATTTT